This T cell receptor (beta chain) was sequenced during a study of human T cells and chemical hapten exposure. The overall study: Reading of the patch tests, which applied 0.01% DPC to the upper back, occurred at 6 days.

TCRdb used MiXCR to reprocess the RACE reads, holding one entry per CDR3 protein. This sample carries about 120,000 distinct CDR3 sequences, about 11% of them seen once, and the ten largest clones take about 2.4%. Study-wide findings and caveats: Expanded TCRs clustered into significantly more large CDR3 similarity groups than controls, the analysis revealed.

With respect to this clonotype: What it binds is unknown.

Described time point: patch test 3, about 24 weeks after DPC sensitization. The treatment here: therapeutic diphenylcyclopropenone sensitization with weekly scalp DPC. Alopecia patients between 18 and 70 years old and suitable for DPC were used as donors. Trimming removed 0 bases at V and 7 bases at J, with 13 bases between. From germline, CDR1 is DFQATT and CDR2 SNEGSKA (reference sequence). The CDR3 runs to 14 residues. The input for sequencing was whole blood, taken in connection with sensitization to the hapten diphenylcyclopropenone (DPC). This TCR derives from a woman aged 45-59 years with alopecia areata. Some clones in this sample may be carry-over from other donors' samples. The V gene is TRBV20-1, the J gene TRBJ1-5; D perhaps matches TRBD1 (5 bases). The CDR3 loop reads CSARDQRGPQPQHF. The CDR3 nucleotides read TGCAGTGCTAGAGATCAAAGGGGTCCCCAGCCCCAGCATTTT.